This record looks at one T cell receptor (beta chain) sequence and its context. What it recognizes is unknown. This entry belongs to a study of cytomegalovirus exposure and HLA in healthy donors. About the study: A data release that came early held approximately 85 million unique TCRs from HLA-typed donors.

Study-level points and caveats: A later analysis showed TCR association rates differing by HLA locus, peaking at DRB1 and lowest at HLA-C. Within an earlier analysis, most TCR beta V segments proved productive either about 87% or about 30% of the time. HLA alleles showed associations with fewer than 20,000 TCR beta sequences in a later analysis, at a 0.05 false discovery rate.

Use of 60 Vbeta and 13 Jbeta primers characterized the PCR. Here immunoSEQ multiplex PCR was the method, and the copy in TCRdb shows in-frame clones only, minus some. Of around 92,000 clones detected, more than 75% appear once; the ten largest clones hold 2% to 2.5%. Germline CDR1 is SGHVS and CDR2 is FQNEAQ. This CDR3 is built from 16 residues. Germline trimming cut 1 base from V and 1 base from J; bases unmatched to any gene: 6. The chain is built from TRBV7-8 and TRBJ1-1; 7 bases align to TRBD1. The receptor comes from a man aged 18 to 29 in good health and CMV-seronegative. Sequencing input: PBMCs. CDR3 nucleotide sequence: TGTGCCAGCAGCTTAGGAGCCAGGGGGGAGAACACTGAAGCTTTCTTT. Its protein product is CASSLGARGENTEAFF. The full variable domain, completed using reference TRBV7-8 and TRBJ1-1, is GAGVSQSPRYKVAKRGQDVALRCDPISGHVSLFWYQQALGQGPEFLTYFQNEAQLDKSGLPSDRFFAERPEGSVSTLKIQRTQQEDSAVYLCASSLGARGENTEAFFGQGTRLTVV.